The sequence of this T cell receptor beta chain was determined in a study of cytomegalovirus exposure and HLA in healthy donors. 13 Jbeta primers and 60 Vbeta primers were used for the PCR. Using immunoSEQ multiplex PCR, the repertoire was profiled, and TCRdb retains in-frame clones only, with some absent. In the table there are 160,000 or so clones, roughly 80% of which are singletons. Study findings and constraints: V- and J-gene trimming of TCR beta was linked (in a later analysis) to a missense DCLRE1C variant. Donor immune exposure was known only as CMV serostatus.

The CDR3 totals 13 residues. V was pared by 0 bases and J by 5 bases, with 6 bases between. The germline V gene encodes CDR1 SGHNT and CDR2 YYREEE (reference sequence). A remark on this clone: Its antigen is not identified.

This sequence joins TRBV5-4 and TRBJ2-1, with unresolved D. The material sequenced was PBMCs. This TCR was recovered from a woman aged 45-65 years in good health and CMV-seronegative. The CDR3 DNA reads TGTGCCAGCAGCTTGGACAGAAACAATGAGCAGTTCTTC. It encodes CASSLDRNNEQFF.